This record looks at one TCR beta chain sequence and its context. The target antigen is unknown. This sample was taken from a study of OX40 agonist ivuxolimab in advanced cancers. General study points: Some patients without response likewise showed low normalized clonal expansion.

Measured with immunoSEQ multiplex PCR; TCRdb has only the in-frame clones, and not every one. Of about 98,000 clones listed, around 85% are singletons. This specimen was CD4+ or CD8+ T cells sorted from blood, taken in a trial of the OX40 agonist ivuxolimab. This sequence was found in an adult with an advanced solid tumor such as melanoma, head and neck, liver or kidney cancer.

The CDR3 DNA follows: TGTGCCAGTAGTCCTTCGGGTAGTGGGGTTGGAGACGAGCAGTACTTC. This translates into CASSPSGSGVGDEQYF. The chain is built from TRBV19 and TRBJ2-7; D remains unclear. Trimming removed 5 bases at V and 5 bases at J, with 22 bases between. This CDR3 comprises 16 residues. CDR1 and CDR2 (germline): LNHDA, SQIVND (reference sequence).